What follows describes a single T cell receptor (beta chain). Its antigen has not been determined. It has no much larger one-base neighbor in the sample; base qualities were not kept. Library preparation employed the immunoSEQ multiplex PCR assay. In the paper's pipeline: To diagnose cytomegalovirus status from the catalog of TCR beta chain sequences, a statistical classification framework was built. TCRdb retrieved this table from immuneACCESS and kept in-frame rearrangements only. Not all clones are present; in checked studies, unresolved V genes account for under half, and no reason is known for the remainder. That table gives V, J and clone size, and the DNA gave D and trimming. This sample holds approximately 65,000 clones; approximately 97% were observed only once. Roughly 2.3% of the sample is taken by the ten largest. The sample originates from a study of cytomegalovirus exposure and HLA in healthy donors (dated by TCRdb to the late 2010s). The study in broad terms: The 500 to 800 repertoires of the first cohort and the 120 or so validation repertoires were produced on the same platform, according to a later analysis. A separate validation cohort of approximately 130 different subjects was used in addition to the roughly 700-subject first cohort. The study was designed to test whether signatures of past pathogen exposure could be identified by cataloging public T cell receptors. To predict cytomegalovirus infection status, the study combined high-throughput TCR immunosequencing, statistical association of individual TCRs with disease status, and machine learning.

Findings and caveats that apply to the study as a whole: In a later analysis, TCRs clustered in the first cohort were found to also tend to co-occur in the 110 or so validation repertoires, with 90% to 95% of cluster scores above 0. The validation cohort had no HLA typing available for a later analysis, so co-occurrence within that cohort was assessed over all 120 or so repertoires. In both the original and validation cohorts, the classifier was reported to diagnose cytomegalovirus status with high specificity and sensitivity. The authors suggested that the approach could potentially be generalized to other disease states and immunological phenotypes. Most TCR sequences were observed very rarely across donors, whereas some public TCRs were present in many individuals. A few of the identified cytomegalovirus-associated TCR beta chains were confirmed in vitro to be specific for cytomegalovirus antigens. In the study, roughly 160 TCR beta chains were listed as associated with cytomegalovirus.

Separate from the roughly 630-subject first cohort, the validation cohort of about 110 subjects was the group to which the donors belonged. The germline V and J ends show losses of 2 bases and 0 bases respectively, and no gene match explains 3 bases of the junction. The CDR3 sequence holds 15 residues, the cysteine and phenylalanine included. Just the 45-base CDR3 DNA is kept, in frame starting at base 1. Taken from the germline V gene (reference sequence), the CDR1 and CDR2 loops are SGHNT and YYREEE. Material: PBMCs. The clonotype was recovered from a man aged 18 to 29 in good health and CMV-seronegative. The sequence links TRBV5-4 to TRBJ2-3; 7 nucleotides in the junction match TRBD2. The CDR3 region has the sequence CASSLGGGSTDTQYF. The sequenced DNA is TGTGCCAGCAGCTTAGGCGGGGGTAGCACAGATACGCAGTATTTT.